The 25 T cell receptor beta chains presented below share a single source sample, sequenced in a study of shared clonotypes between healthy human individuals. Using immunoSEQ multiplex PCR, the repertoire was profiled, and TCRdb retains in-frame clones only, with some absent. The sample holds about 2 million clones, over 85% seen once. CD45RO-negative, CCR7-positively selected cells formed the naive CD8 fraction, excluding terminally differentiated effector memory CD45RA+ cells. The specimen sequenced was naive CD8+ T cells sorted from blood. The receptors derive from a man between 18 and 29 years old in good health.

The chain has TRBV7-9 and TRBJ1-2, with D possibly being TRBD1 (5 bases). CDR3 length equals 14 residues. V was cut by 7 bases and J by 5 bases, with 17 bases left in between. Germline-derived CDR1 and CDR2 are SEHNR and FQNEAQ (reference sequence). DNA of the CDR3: TGTGCCAGCATCTCGGACGGGGGTTGGTATGGCTACACCTTC. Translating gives CASISDGGWYGYTF. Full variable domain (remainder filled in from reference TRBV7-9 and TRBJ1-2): DTGVSQNPRHKITKRGQNVTFRCDPISEHNRLYWYRQTLGQGPEFLTYFQNEAQLEKSRLLSDRFSAERPKGSFSTLEIQRTEQGDSAMYLCASISDGGWYGYTFGSGTRLTVV.

CDR3 sequence: CAISDITGYYEQYF. CDR3 DNA: TGTGCCATCAGTGACATTACAGGGTACTACGAGCAGTACTTC. The chain is built from TRBV10-3 and TRBJ2-7; TRBD1 might be the D (6 bases). Germline V gene lookup returns CDR1 ENHRY and CDR2 SYGVKD. Trimming pared 3 bases from V and 3 bases from J, leaving 12 bases between. This CDR3 is built from 14 residues.

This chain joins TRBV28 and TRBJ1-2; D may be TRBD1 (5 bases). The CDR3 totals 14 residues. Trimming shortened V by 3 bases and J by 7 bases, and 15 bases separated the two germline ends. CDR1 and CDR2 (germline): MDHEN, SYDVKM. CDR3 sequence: CASSFTGSWVGYTF. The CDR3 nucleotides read TGTGCCAGCAGTTTTACAGGCTCTTGGGTTGGCTACACCTTC.

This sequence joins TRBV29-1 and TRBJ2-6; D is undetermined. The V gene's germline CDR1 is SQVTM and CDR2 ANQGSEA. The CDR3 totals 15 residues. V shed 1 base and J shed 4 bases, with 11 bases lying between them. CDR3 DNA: TGCAGCGTTGAAGGAGCAGCCGGGGGGGCCAACGTCCTGACTTTC. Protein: CSVEGAAGGANVLTF.

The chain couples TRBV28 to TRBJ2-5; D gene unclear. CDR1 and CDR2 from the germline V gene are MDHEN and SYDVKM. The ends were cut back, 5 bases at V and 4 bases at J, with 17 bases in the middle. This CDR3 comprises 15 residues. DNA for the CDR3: TGTGCCAGCAGTCCCCCCCCAAACGGGCCAGAGACCCAGTACTTC. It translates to CASSPPPNGPETQYF.

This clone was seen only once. CDR3 bases: TGTGCCAGCAGTCCCCGGACAGGGGGTGAAGCTTTCTTT. This gives the protein CASSPRTGGEAFF. The chain uses TRBV28 and TRBJ1-1; 10 nucleotides line up with TRBD1. With 5 bases clipped from V and 7 bases from J, the junction kept 4 bases outside the gene matches. In germline, CDR1 is MDHEN, CDR2 SYDVKM. The CDR3 is made up of 13 amino acids. The entire variable domain, with the rest obtained from reference TRBV28 and TRBJ1-1, is as follows: DVKVTQSSRYLVKRTGEKVFLECVQDMDHENMFWYRQDPGLGLRLIYFSYDVKMKEKGDIPEGYSVSREKKERFSLILESASTNQTSMYLCASSPRTGGEAFFGQGTRLTVV.

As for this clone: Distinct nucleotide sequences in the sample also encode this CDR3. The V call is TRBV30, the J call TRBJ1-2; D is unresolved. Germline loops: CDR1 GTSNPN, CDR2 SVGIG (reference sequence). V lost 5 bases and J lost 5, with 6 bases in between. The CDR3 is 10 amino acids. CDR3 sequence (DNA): TGTGCCTGGGAAGGATATGGCTACACCTTC. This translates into CAWEGYGYTF.

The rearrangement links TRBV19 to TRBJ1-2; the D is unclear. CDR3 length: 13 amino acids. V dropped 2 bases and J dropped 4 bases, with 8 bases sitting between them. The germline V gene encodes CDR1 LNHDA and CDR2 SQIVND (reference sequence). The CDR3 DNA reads TGTGCCAGTAGTATAATGGTAGCCTATGGCTACACCTTC. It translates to CASSIMVAYGYTF.

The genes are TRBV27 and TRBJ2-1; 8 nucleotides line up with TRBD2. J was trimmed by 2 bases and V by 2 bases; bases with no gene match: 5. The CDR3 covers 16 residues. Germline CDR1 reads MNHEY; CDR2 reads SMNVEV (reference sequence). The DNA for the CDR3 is TGTGCCAGCAGTTTAACTAGCGGTTTGACCTACAATGAGCAGTTCTTC. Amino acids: CASSLTSGLTYNEQFF.

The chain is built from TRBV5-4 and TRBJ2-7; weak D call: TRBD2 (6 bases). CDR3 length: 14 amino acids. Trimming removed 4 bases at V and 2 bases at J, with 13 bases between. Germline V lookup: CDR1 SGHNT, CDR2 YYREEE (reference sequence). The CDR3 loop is CASSPRLGTYEQYF. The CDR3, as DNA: TGTGCCAGCAGCCCGCGACTAGGGACCTACGAGCAGTACTTC.

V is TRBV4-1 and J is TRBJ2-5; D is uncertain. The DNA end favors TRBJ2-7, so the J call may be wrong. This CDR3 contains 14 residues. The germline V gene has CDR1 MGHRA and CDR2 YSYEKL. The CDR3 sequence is CASSQVIATYEQYF. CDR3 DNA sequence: TGCGCCAGCAGCCAAGTGATAGCCACCTACGAGCAGTACTTC.

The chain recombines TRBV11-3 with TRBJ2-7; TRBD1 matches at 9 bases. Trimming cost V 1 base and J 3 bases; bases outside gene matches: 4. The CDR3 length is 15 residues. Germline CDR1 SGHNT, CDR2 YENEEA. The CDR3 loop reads CASSLGRTGDYEQYF. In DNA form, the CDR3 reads TGTGCCAGCAGCTTAGGGCGGACAGGGGACTACGAGCAGTACTTC.

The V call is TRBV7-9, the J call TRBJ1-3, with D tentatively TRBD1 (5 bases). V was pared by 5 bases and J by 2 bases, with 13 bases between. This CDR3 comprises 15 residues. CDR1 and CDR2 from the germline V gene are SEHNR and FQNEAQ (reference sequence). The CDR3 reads CASSPSPDTGNTIYF. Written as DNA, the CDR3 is TGTGCCAGCAGCCCGAGTCCGGACACTGGAAACACCATATATTTT.

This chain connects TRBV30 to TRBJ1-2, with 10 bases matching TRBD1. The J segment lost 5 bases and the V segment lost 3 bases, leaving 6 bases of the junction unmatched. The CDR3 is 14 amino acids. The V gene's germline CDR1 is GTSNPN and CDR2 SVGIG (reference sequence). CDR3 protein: CAWSTGTGVYGYTF. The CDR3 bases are TGTGCCTGGAGCACCGGGACAGGGGTTTATGGCTACACCTTC.

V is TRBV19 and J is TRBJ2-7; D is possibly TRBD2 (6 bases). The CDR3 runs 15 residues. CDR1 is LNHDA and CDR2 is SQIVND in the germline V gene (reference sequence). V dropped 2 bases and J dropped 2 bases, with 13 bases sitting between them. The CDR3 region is CASSITTGATYEQYF. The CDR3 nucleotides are TGTGCCAGTAGTATAACCACGGGAGCTACCTACGAGCAGTACTTC.

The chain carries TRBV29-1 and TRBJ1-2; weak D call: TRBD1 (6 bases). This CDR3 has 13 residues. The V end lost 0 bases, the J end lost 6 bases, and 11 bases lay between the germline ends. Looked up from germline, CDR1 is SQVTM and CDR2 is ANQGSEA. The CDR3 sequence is CSVEDWPGDGYTF. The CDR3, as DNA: TGCAGCGTTGAAGATTGGCCAGGGGATGGCTACACCTTC.

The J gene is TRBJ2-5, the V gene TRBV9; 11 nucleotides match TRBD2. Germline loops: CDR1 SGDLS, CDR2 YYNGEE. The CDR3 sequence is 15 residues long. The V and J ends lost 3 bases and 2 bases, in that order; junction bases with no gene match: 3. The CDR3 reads CASSAIAGGQETQYF. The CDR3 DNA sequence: TGTGCCAGCAGCGCGATAGCGGGGGGGCAAGAGACCCAGTACTTC.

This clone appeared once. CDR3 amino acids: CASSQGQGQGSYEQYF. The CDR3 region has the DNA TGTGCCAGCAGTCAAGGACAGGGACAGGGCTCCTACGAGCAGTACTTC. The genes are TRBV11-2 and TRBJ2-7; TRBD1 matches 9 bases. V lost 6 bases, J lost 0 bases, and 9 bases stayed unmatched. From germline, CDR1 is SGHAT and CDR2 FQNNGV. CDR3 length: 16 amino acids.

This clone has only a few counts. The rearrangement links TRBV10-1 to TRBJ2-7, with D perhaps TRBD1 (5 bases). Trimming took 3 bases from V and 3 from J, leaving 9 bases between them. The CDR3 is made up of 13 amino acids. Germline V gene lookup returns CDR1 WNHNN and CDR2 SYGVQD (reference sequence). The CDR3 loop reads CASSEGVVYEQYF. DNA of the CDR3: TGCGCCAGCAGTGAAGGGGTGGTCTACGAGCAGTACTTC.

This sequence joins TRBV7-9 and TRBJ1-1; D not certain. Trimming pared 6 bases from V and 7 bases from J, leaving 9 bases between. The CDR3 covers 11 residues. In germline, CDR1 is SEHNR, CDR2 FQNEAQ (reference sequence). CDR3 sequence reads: CASRSQIEAFF. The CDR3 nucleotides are TGTGCCAGCAGATCGCAGATTGAAGCTTTCTTT.

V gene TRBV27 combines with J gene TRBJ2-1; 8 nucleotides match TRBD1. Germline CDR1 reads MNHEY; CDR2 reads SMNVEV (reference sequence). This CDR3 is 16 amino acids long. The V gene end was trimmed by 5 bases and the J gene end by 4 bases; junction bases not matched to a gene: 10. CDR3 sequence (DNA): TGTGCCAGCAGTGGTCTTACGGACAGGGCATACAATGAGCAGTTCTTC. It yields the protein CASSGLTDRAYNEQFF.

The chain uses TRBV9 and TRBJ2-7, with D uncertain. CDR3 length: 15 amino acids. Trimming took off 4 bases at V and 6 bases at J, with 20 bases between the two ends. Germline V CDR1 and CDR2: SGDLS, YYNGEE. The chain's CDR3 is CASSSMTGVGGEQYF. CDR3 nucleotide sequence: TGTGCCAGCAGCTCAATGACCGGCGTAGGTGGCGAGCAGTACTTC.

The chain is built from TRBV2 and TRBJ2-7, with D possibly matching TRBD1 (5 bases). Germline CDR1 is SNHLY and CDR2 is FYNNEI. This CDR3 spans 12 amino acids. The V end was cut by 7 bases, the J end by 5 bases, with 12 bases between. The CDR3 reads CASTPTGHEQYF. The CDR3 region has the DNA TGTGCCAGCACCCCCACAGGCCACGAGCAGTACTTC. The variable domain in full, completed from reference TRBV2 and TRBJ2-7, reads EPEVTQTPSHQVTQMGQEVILRCVPISNHLYFYWYRQILGQKVEFLVSFYNNEISEKSEIFDDQFSVERPDGSNFTLKIRSTKLEDSAMYFCASTPTGHEQYFGPGTRLTVT.

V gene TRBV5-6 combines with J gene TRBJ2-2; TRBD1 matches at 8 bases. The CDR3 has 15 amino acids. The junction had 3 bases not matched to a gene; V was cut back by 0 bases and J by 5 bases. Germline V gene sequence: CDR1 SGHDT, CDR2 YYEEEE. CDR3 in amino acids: CASSLGQGWTGELFF. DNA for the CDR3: TGTGCCAGCAGCTTGGGACAGGGGTGGACCGGGGAGCTGTTTTTT.

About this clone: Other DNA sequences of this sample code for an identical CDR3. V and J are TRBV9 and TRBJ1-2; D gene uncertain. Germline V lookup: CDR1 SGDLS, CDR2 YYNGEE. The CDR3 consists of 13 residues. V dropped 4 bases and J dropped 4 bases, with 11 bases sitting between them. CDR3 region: CASSPSDGYGYTF. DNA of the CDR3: TGTGCCAGCAGCCCCTCAGACGGCTATGGCTACACCTTC.